The 9 T cell receptor beta chains presented below share a single source sample, sequenced in a study of T cells in localized non-small cell lung cancer. The protocol was immunoSEQ multiplex PCR, while the TCRdb copy is restricted to in-frame clones and leaves out a portion. The data hold about 26,000 clones, with roughly four fifths observed a single time. Sequencing was performed on peripheral blood, taken before any cancer treatment. The source of these receptors is a woman aged 35 to 69 with stage I lung adenocarcinoma.

The CDR3 nucleotides read TGTGCCAGCAGCTTGGTAAATGGGGACGAGCAGTACTTC. It codes for CASSLVNGDEQYF. The genes are TRBV5-6 and TRBJ2-7; no definite D call. Germline-derived CDR1 and CDR2 are SGHDT and YYEEEE. V gave up 0 bases and J gave up 5 bases, with 9 bases separating them. The CDR3 is 13 amino acids.

The V and J genes are TRBV27 and TRBJ1-6; no reliable D call. Germline V gene data show CDR1 as MNHEY and CDR2 as SMNVEV (reference sequence). The CDR3 has 16 residues. The ends were cut back, 6 bases at V and 0 bases at J, with 12 bases in the middle. The CDR3 coding sequence is TGTGCCAGCAGGTGGACCGGGAGCTCCTATAATTCACCCCTCCACTTT. It translates to CASRWTGSSYNSPLHF.

There are a few counts of this clone. This chain uses TRBV7-8 with TRBJ2-1; D is uncertain. Germline loops: CDR1 SGHVS, CDR2 FQNEAQ. The CDR3 has 13 residues. V was pared by 2 bases and J by 4 bases, with 6 bases between. CDR3 residues: CASSLREYNEQFF. In DNA form, the CDR3 reads TGTGCCAGCAGCTTAAGGGAATACAATGAGCAGTTCTTC. The variable domain in full, completed from reference TRBV7-8 and TRBJ2-1, reads GAGVSQSPRYKVAKRGQDVALRCDPISGHVSLFWYQQALGQGPEFLTYFQNEAQLDKSGLPSDRFFAERPEGSVSTLKIQRTQQEDSAVYLCASSLREYNEQFFGPGTRLTVL.

The V gene is TRBV2, the J gene TRBJ1-1; D not resolved. V lost 0 bases, J lost 0 bases, and 8 bases lay in between. Germline V gene data show CDR1 as SNHLY and CDR2 as FYNNEI. The CDR3 has 15 residues. CDR3 in amino acids: CASSEARSLNTEAFF. The CDR3 coding sequence is TGTGCCAGCAGTGAAGCACGATCACTGAACACTGAAGCTTTCTTT.

The chain links TRBV7-2 to TRBJ1-5; the D is unclear. V was pared by 1 base and J by 2 bases, with 6 bases between. This CDR3 contains 14 residues. CDR1 and CDR2 from the germline V gene are SGHTA and FQGNSA. CDR3 residues: CASSLEPGNQPQHF. CDR3 bases: TGTGCCAGCAGCTTAGAGCCAGGCAATCAGCCCCAGCATTTT. Drawing the rest from reference TRBV7-2 and TRBJ1-5, the complete variable domain is GAGVSQSPSNKVTEKGKDVELRCDPISGHTALYWYRQSLGQGLEFLIYFQGNSAPDKSGLPSDRFSAERTGGSVSTLTIQRTQQEDSAVYLCASSLEPGNQPQHFGDGTRLSIL.

The CDR3 loop is CASSPRLAGGTDTQYF. CDR3 bases: TGTGCCAGCAGCCCCCGACTAGCAGGCGGCACAGATACGCAGTATTTT. The rearrangement links TRBV4-2 to TRBJ2-3; 7 nucleotides agree with TRBD2. The CDR3 loop spans 16 amino acids. Germline lookup yields CDR1 LGHNA and CDR2 YNFKEQ. Germline trimming cut 4 bases from V and 1 base from J; bases unmatched to any gene: 8.

This rearrangement joins TRBV7-8 to TRBJ1-1; D remains ambiguous. V lost 4 bases and J lost 8, with 11 bases in between. In germline, CDR1 is SGHVS, CDR2 FQNEAQ. This CDR3 is built from 12 residues. The CDR3 DNA sequence: TGTGCCAGCAGCTCTACCCGAGCGGAAGCTTTCTTT. Translating it yields CASSSTRAEAFF.

The gene calls are TRBV18 and TRBJ1-2; 7 bases are shared with TRBD1. CDR1 and CDR2 (germline): KGHSH, LQKENI. The J segment lost 6 bases and the V segment lost 3 bases, leaving 16 bases of the junction unmatched. The CDR3 length is 17 residues. For the CDR3, the DNA is TGTGCCAGCTCACCCTCCACGACAGGGACCTCAAAGAATGGCTACACCTTC. The encoded protein is CASSPSTTGTSKNGYTF. Full variable domain (outside the CDR3, taken from reference TRBV18 and TRBJ1-2): NAGVMQNPRHLVRRRGQEARLRCSPMKGHSHVYWYRQLPEEGLKFMVYLQKENIIDESGMPKERFSAEFPKEGPSILRIQQVVRGDSAAYFCASSPSTTGTSKNGYTFGSGTRLTVV.

The chain is built from TRBV4-3 and TRBJ2-7; TRBD1 aligns across 7 bases. The CDR3 is 16 amino acids. Germline V CDR1 and CDR2: LGHNA, YSLEER. J was trimmed by 5 bases and V by 4 bases; bases with no gene match: 14. CDR3 nucleotides: TGCGCCAGCAGCCCACTAGGGACAGAACGTTGGGACGAGCAGTACTTC. Its translation is CASSPLGTERWDEQYF.